These 23 T cell receptor beta chains originate from one sample sequenced in a study of blood T cells in healthy people across ages. PCR was performed a second time for about 6 to 12 cycles using a sample-barcoded 5' primer and a J-beta primer mix. One entry per CDR3 protein results from TCRdb running MiXCR on the 5' RACE reads. This table has more than 800,000 distinct CDR3 sequences, 25% to 35% appearing once. Material for sequencing was blood. The receptors were sampled from a woman aged 80 or older in good health.

This clonotype appeared many times. This chain links TRBV20-1 with TRBJ2-1, with a tentative D call TRBD2 (5 bases). There are 16 residues in the CDR3. Trimming took off 5 bases at V and 2 bases at J, with 19 bases between the two ends. CDR1 and CDR2 (germline): DFQATT, SNEGSKA (reference sequence). CDR3: CSALMFGERTYNEQFF. DNA of the CDR3: TGCAGTGCTCTGATGTTCGGCGAGCGGACCTACAATGAGCAGTTCTTC.

The V gene is TRBV4-3, the J gene TRBJ2-1; 9 nucleotides line up with TRBD1. CDR1 is LGHNA and CDR2 is YSLEER in the germline V gene. With V trimmed by 2 bases and J by 10 bases, 15 bases remained unmatched. The CDR3 totals 17 residues. The CDR3 reads CASSQWTRDRALKEQFF. CDR3 nucleotide sequence: TGCGCCAGCAGCCAATGGACCCGGGACAGGGCCTTAAAGGAGCAGTTCTTC.

This clonotype has only a few counts. The rearrangement links TRBV7-9 to TRBJ2-7; 8 bases fit TRBD1. After removal of 8 bases from V and 2 bases from J, the junction contained 5 bases not matched to a gene. The V gene's germline CDR1 is SEHNR and CDR2 FQNEAQ (reference sequence). This CDR3 has 13 amino acids. In nucleotides, the CDR3 is TGTGCCAGCGGTCGGACAGGGCCCTACGAGCAGTACTTC. Translated: CASGRTGPYEQYF.

In regard to this clonotype: The junction does not match germline at one end; this may be a read error. The rearrangement joins TRBV12-3 or TRBV12-4 to TRBJ2-3, with D hard to call. The CDR3 runs to 15 residues. CDR3 DNA: TGTGCCAGCAGTTACAGACGTCTGAGAGCAGATGCGCAATATTTT. Amino acids: CASSYRRLRADAQYF.

Turning to this clonotype: A single base separates this from a much larger clone, so it may be a read error. This CDR3 fails to terminate in the conserved phenylalanine or tryptophan, so it likely reflects a read error. The rearrangement joins TRBV6-1 to TRBJ1-2, with D perhaps TRBD1 (6 bases). CDR1 and CDR2 from the germline V gene are MNHNS and SASEGT. The CDR3 is made up of 14 amino acids. Trimming took 2 bases from V and 3 from J, leaving 10 bases between them. CDR3 DNA: TGTGCCAGCAGTGAATTTGGACAGCACTATGGCTACACCTGC. Translation: CASSEFGQHYGYTC.

To note about this clonotype: Possible read error: a much larger clone is one base away. The chain employs TRBV6-2 or TRBV6-3 and TRBJ2-7; unclear D gene. The J call is doubtful: the DNA matches TRBJ2-5 better. This CDR3 region has 16 residues. The germline V gene has CDR1 MNHEY and CDR2 SVGEGT. CDR3 residues: CASSYSKGRKWETQYF. The CDR3 DNA sequence: TGTGCCAGCAGTTACTCGAAAGGGCGGAAATGGGAGACCCAGTACTTC.

The chain recombines TRBV14 with TRBJ2-7; D unresolved. Germline values: CDR1 SGHDN, CDR2 FVKESK. The CDR3 runs to 12 residues. V was pared by 3 bases and J by 5 bases, with 8 bases between. CDR3 DNA: TGTGCCAGCAGCCAGACCCTAAACGAGCAGTACTTC. Its protein is CASSQTLNEQYF.

This chain joins TRBV10-3 and TRBJ1-1; D perhaps matches TRBD1 (5 bases). Germline-derived CDR1 and CDR2 are ENHRY and SYGVKD. CDR3 length: 17 residues. V was clipped by 0 bases and J by 1 base, with 15 bases between them. The CDR3 DNA is TGTGCCATCAGTGAGTCCAGGGTGAAGCGGGGGAACACTGAAGCTTTCTTT. It yields the protein CAISESRVKRGNTEAFF.

As to this clonotype: A read error may be the cause here, since a much bigger clone is one base away. V usage is TRBV11-2 and J usage is TRBJ2-7, with D perhaps TRBD2 (7 bases). The J call is in doubt because the DNA end fits TRBJ2-5 better. The CDR3 has 16 amino acids. Germline CDR1 SGHAT, CDR2 FQNNGV. The CDR3 loop is CASSLGGGAGLGTQYF. CDR3 in DNA: TGTGCCAGCAGCTTAGGGGGGGGGGCAGGTTTAGGGACCCAGTACTTC.

This chain uses TRBV7-2 with TRBJ2-1, with TRBD2 matching over 8 bases. The V segment lost 5 bases and the J segment 7 bases; nucleotides outside the gene matches: 7. The CDR3 loop spans 14 amino acids. In germline, CDR1 is SGHTA, CDR2 FQGNSA. As DNA, the CDR3 is TGTGCCAGCAGCGGGATAGCGGGGATAAATGAGCAGTTCTTC. Its protein is CASSGIAGINEQFF.

This clonotype has at least ten counts. The CDR3 nucleotides are TGCGCCAGCAGCGCGGGCCTCACGCGGGGAGAGACCCAGTACTTC. This translates into CASSAGLTRGETQYF. The chain recombines TRBV5-1 with TRBJ2-5; a weak D match, TRBD2 (6 bases). The CDR3 is 15 residues long. Trimming pared 4 bases from V and 4 bases from J, leaving 17 bases between. Germline V gives CDR1 SGHRS, CDR2 YFSETQ.

This clonotype was picked up a small number of times. Since a much larger clone is just one base distant, this may be a read error. This rearrangement joins TRBV6-5 to TRBJ2-1, with D perhaps TRBD1 (6 bases). Germline CDR1 reads MNHEY; CDR2 reads SVGAGI. The CDR3 totals 15 residues. As DNA, the CDR3 is TGTGTCAGCAGTCGAACAGGGTTGGGCGGGAATGAGCAGTTCTTC. It yields the protein CVSSRTGLGGNEQFF.

There are a few counts of this clonotype. The chain combines TRBV4-3 with TRBJ1-4; D call uncertain. CDR3 length: 16 residues. CDR1 and CDR2 (germline): LGHNA, YSLEER. Trimming pared 0 bases from V and 0 bases from J, leaving 8 bases between. CDR3 loop: CASSQDLGATNEKLFF. CDR3 DNA sequence: TGCGCCAGCAGCCAAGATCTGGGAGCAACTAATGAAAAACTGTTTTTT.

This chain joins TRBV27 and TRBJ1-3; 7 nucleotides align to TRBD1. Trimming took 2 bases from V and 0 from J; bases not matched to a gene: 7. The CDR3 runs to 17 residues. CDR1 and CDR2 (germline): MNHEY, SMNVEV (reference sequence). CDR3 sequence (DNA): TGTGCCAGCAGTTTAAGGGGGCAGGCCAGCTCTGGAAACACCATATATTTT. This encodes CASSLRGQASSGNTIYF.

This clonotype was recorded at least ten times. The chain has TRBV20-1 and TRBJ1-5; D unclear. From germline, CDR1 is DFQATT and CDR2 SNEGSKA (reference sequence). The CDR3 is 12 residues long. Trimming shortened V by 5 bases and J by 5 bases, and 10 bases separated the two germline ends. The CDR3 DNA is TGCAGTGCTGAAGGATCCGATCAGCCCCAGCATTTT. Protein sequence: CSAEGSDQPQHF.

This clonotype turned up a few times. The chain links TRBV14 to TRBJ1-3; a possible D gene is TRBD1 (5 bases). Trimming removed 5 bases from V and 0 bases from J, with 17 bases in between. The CDR3 consists of 17 residues. Germline-derived CDR1 and CDR2 are SGHDN and FVKESK. The CDR3 nucleotides read TGTGCCAGCAGCTCTCGACAGAGCTTACACTCTGGAAACACCATATATTTT. Its translation is CASSSRQSLHSGNTIYF.

This sequence joins TRBV5-1 and TRBJ2-2, with D tentatively TRBD2 (6 bases). V was shortened by 3 bases and J by 5 bases, with 11 bases between the two germline ends. Germline-derived CDR1 and CDR2 are SGHRS and YFSETQ. The CDR3 covers 14 residues. In DNA form, the CDR3 reads TGCGCCAGCAGCTGGGACGCGGGGACCGGGGAGCTGTTTTTT. Its protein product is CASSWDAGTGELFF.

This clonotype has at least ten counts. A clone one base away is much larger, so this may be a read error. The CDR3 loop is CASSCGQGRETQYF. For the CDR3, the DNA is TGTGCCAGCAGCTGTGGACAGGGGCGAGAGACCCAGTACTTC. V gene TRBV7-2 combines with J gene TRBJ2-5, with 9 bases aligning to TRBD1. Germline V gene data show CDR1 as SGHTA and CDR2 as FQGNSA. V was clipped by 4 bases and J by 4 bases; unmatched bases: 4. The CDR3 consists of 14 residues.

The chain employs TRBV7-9 and TRBJ1-2; tentatively, D is TRBD1 (6 bases). Germline V CDR1 and CDR2: SEHNR, FQNEAQ (reference sequence). V dropped 5 bases and J dropped 4 bases, with 20 bases sitting between them. This CDR3 has 16 residues. CDR3 in DNA: TGTGCCAGCAGCATCGACACCTGGGGGACACTCTATGGCTACACCTTC. Protein: CASSIDTWGTLYGYTF. The complete variable domain, with remaining parts taken from reference TRBV7-9 and TRBJ1-2, reads DTGVSQNPRHKITKRGQNVTFRCDPISEHNRLYWYRQTLGQGPEFLTYFQNEAQLEKSRLLSDRFSAERPKGSFSTLEIQRTEQGDSAMYLCASSIDTWGTLYGYTFGSGTRLTVV.

This clonotype has ten or more counts. The chain employs TRBV5-1 and TRBJ1-6, with D perhaps matching TRBD1 (6 bases). This CDR3 is built from 16 residues. Germline V gene lookup returns CDR1 SGHRS and CDR2 YFSETQ. V gave up 5 bases and J gave up 0 bases, with 12 bases separating them. The CDR3 region is CASRPGDSSYNSPLHF. The CDR3 DNA reads as TGCGCCAGCAGACCAGGGGATAGCTCCTATAATTCACCCCTCCACTTT. Full variable domain (remainder filled in from reference TRBV5-1 and TRBJ1-6): KAGVTQTPRYLIKTRGQQVTLSCSPISGHRSVSWYQQTPGQGLQFLFEYFSETQRNKGNFPGRFSGRQFSNSRSEMNVSTLELGDSALYLCASRPGDSSYNSPLHFGNGTRLTVT.

This clonotype came up many times. The V call is TRBV7-2, the J call TRBJ2-3; the D is unclear. The CDR3 totals 13 residues. Germline V gene lookup returns CDR1 SGHTA and CDR2 FQGNSA. Trimming pared 3 bases from V and 0 bases from J, leaving 4 bases between. CDR3 sequence reads: CASSLASTDTQYF. CDR3 nucleotides: TGTGCCAGCAGCTTGGCTAGCACAGATACGCAGTATTTT.

For this clonotype: A read error may explain this, as a much larger clone is one base away. V usage is TRBV5-1 and J usage is TRBJ2-7, with D tentatively TRBD1 (6 bases). Per germline, CDR1 SGHRS and CDR2 YFSETQ. CDR3 size: 15 residues. The CDR3 DNA reads as TGCGCCAGCGGCTTGGGGGCTGTGGGGAACTACGAGCAGTACTTC. Protein: CASGLGAVGNYEQYF. The entire variable domain, with the rest obtained from reference TRBV5-1 and TRBJ2-7, is as follows: KAGVTQTPRYLIKTRGQQVTLSCSPISGHRSVSWYQQTPGQGLQFLFEYFSETQRNKGNFPGRFSGRQFSNSRSEMNVSTLELGDSALYLCASGLGAVGNYEQYFGPGTRLTVT.

In this sample, this clonotype turned up many times. This chain uses TRBV18 with TRBJ1-6; D perhaps matches TRBD1 (6 bases). Germline values: CDR1 KGHSH, CDR2 LQKENI. The CDR3 runs 13 residues. V lost 2 bases and J 7 bases, leaving 6 bases between the germline ends. The CDR3 DNA reads as TGTGCCAGCTCACCAGACAGGAATTCACCCCTCCACTTT. Translated: CASSPDRNSPLHF. Full variable domain (outside the CDR3, taken from reference TRBV18 and TRBJ1-6): NAGVMQNPRHLVRRRGQEARLRCSPMKGHSHVYWYRQLPEEGLKFMVYLQKENIIDESGMPKERFSAEFPKEGPSILRIQQVVRGDSAAYFCASSPDRNSPLHFGNGTRLTVT.